These 27 T cell receptor beta chains were sequenced from one sample in a study of Siglec-9 on CD8 T cells in melanoma. Data came from immunoSEQ multiplex PCR; TCRdb stores just in-frame clones and leaves some out. The table lists about 36,000 clones, approximately 83% of them singletons, with approximately 1.8% in the top ten. The sample comprised Siglec-9- CD8+ T cells sorted from blood. The receptor set was obtained from a human donor in good health.

The chain is built from TRBV7-9 and TRBJ2-1; 9 bases are a match to TRBD1. Germline CDR1 SEHNR, CDR2 FQNEAQ (reference sequence). Unmatched junction bases numbered 4, after V lost 1 base and J lost 3 bases. The CDR3 covers 16 residues. The CDR3 DNA reads TGTGCCAGCAGCTTAGAGGACAGGGGCAGCTACAATGAGCAGTTCTTC. Translated, it gives CASSLEDRGSYNEQFF.

The chain links TRBV7-9 to TRBJ1-5; 8 bases fit TRBD1. CDR1 and CDR2 from the germline V gene are SEHNR and FQNEAQ (reference sequence). Losses at the gene ends were 5 bases for V and 4 bases for J; bases not matched to a gene: 16. The CDR3 contains 18 residues. This CDR3 is CASSGGADRDRTNQPQHF. The CDR3 DNA follows: TGTGCCAGCAGCGGGGGGGCAGACCGGGACAGGACTAATCAGCCCCAGCATTTT.

This clone occurred once. The chain employs TRBV6-5 and TRBJ2-5; tentative D call: TRBD1 (6 bases). Trimming stripped 2 bases from V and 6 bases from J, with 16 bases between. The length of the CDR3 is 15 residues. Looked up from germline, CDR1 is MNHEY and CDR2 is SVGAGI. CDR3 coding DNA: TGTGCCAGCAGTTACGATACAGGGTGGATAAAGACCCAGTACTTC. As protein: CASSYDTGWIKTQYF.

The chain carries TRBV5-5 and TRBJ2-7, with TRBD1 matching over 7 bases. Germline CDR1 SGHKS, CDR2 YYEKEE (reference sequence). This CDR3 is built from 14 residues. V was pared by 2 bases and J by 4 bases, with 6 bases of the junction left unmatched. CDR3 sequence reads: CASSFPGQRYEQYF. The CDR3 coding sequence is TGTGCCAGCAGCTTCCCGGGACAGCGGTACGAGCAGTACTTC. Together with reference TRBV5-5 and TRBJ2-7, the CDR3 gives the full variable domain: DAGVTQSPTHLIKTRGQQVTLRCSPISGHKSVSWYQQVLGQGPQFIFQYYEKEERGRGNFPDRFSARQFPNYSSELNVNALLLGDSALYLCASSFPGQRYEQYFGPGTRLTVT.

The chain links TRBV18 to TRBJ1-5; no firm D call. The CDR3 spans 14 residues. The V end was cut by 4 bases, the J end by 5 bases, with 12 bases between. Germline values: CDR1 KGHSH, CDR2 LQKENI. The CDR3 loop reads CASSLLDGDQPQHF. CDR3 sequence (DNA): TGTGCCAGCTCACTCCTTGACGGGGATCAGCCCCAGCATTTT. Full variable domain (remainder filled in from reference TRBV18 and TRBJ1-5): NAGVMQNPRHLVRRRGQEARLRCSPMKGHSHVYWYRQLPEEGLKFMVYLQKENIIDESGMPKERFSAEFPKEGPSILRIQQVVRGDSAAYFCASSLLDGDQPQHFGDGTRLSIL.

The V call is TRBV30, the J call TRBJ2-7; D gene ambiguous. The germline CDR1 and CDR2 sequences are GTSNPN and SVGIG (reference sequence). The CDR3 contains 11 residues. V was pared by 7 bases and J by 7 bases, with 14 bases between. The CDR3 DNA is TGTGCCTACTCAATATTGAGAGAGCAGTACTTC. Translated: CAYSILREQYF.

This sequence joins TRBV28 and TRBJ1-1; no firm D call. V lost 5 bases and J lost 1, with 14 bases in between. Germline V gene sequence: CDR1 MDHEN, CDR2 SYDVKM. There are 15 residues in the CDR3. The CDR3 region is CASSLRVRPNTEAFF. The CDR3 DNA reads as TGTGCCAGCAGTCTCCGGGTCAGGCCGAACACTGAAGCTTTCTTT.

CDR3 region: CASSRGLEIGEQFF. CDR3 coding DNA: TGTGCCAGCAGCCGAGGACTAGAAATCGGTGAGCAGTTCTTC. This chain links TRBV4-2 with TRBJ2-1, with 7 positions matching TRBD2. In germline, CDR1 is LGHNA, CDR2 YNFKEQ. Trimming took 4 bases from V and 9 from J; bases not matched to a gene: 9. The CDR3 extends over 14 amino acids.

The chain carries TRBV28 and TRBJ2-7; perhaps D is TRBD1 or TRBD2 (5 bases each). The CDR3 covers 14 residues. The germline V and J ends were trimmed by 5 bases and 5 bases, with 16 bases remaining between them. Germline V CDR1 and CDR2: MDHEN, SYDVKM. CDR3 region: CASSTGPGTHEQYF. The CDR3 DNA follows: TGTGCCAGCAGTACCGGACCCGGGACCCACGAGCAGTACTTC.

V gene TRBV7-9 combines with J gene TRBJ1-1; D not certain. Germline CDR1 is SEHNR and CDR2 is FQNEAQ (reference sequence). V lost 1 base to trimming and J lost 4 bases, with 4 bases between them. This CDR3 region has 12 residues. In DNA, the CDR3 is TGTGCCAGCAGCTTAGGTCGCACTGAAGCTTTCTTT. Protein sequence: CASSLGRTEAFF.

This clone came up a few times. The rearrangement uses TRBV10-1 and TRBJ1-2, with D uncertain. The V gene's germline CDR1 is WNHNN and CDR2 SYGVQD (reference sequence). The CDR3 is 10 amino acids. The V gene lost 11 bases and the J gene lost 8 bases, with 12 bases spanning the gap. This chain's CDR3 is CAPRPTGYTF. The CDR3 region has the DNA TGCGCCCCCCGTCCGACCGGCTACACCTTC.

The rearrangement links TRBV7-9 to TRBJ1-1, with D perhaps TRBD1 (5 bases). Germline lookup yields CDR1 SEHNR and CDR2 FQNEAQ (reference sequence). V was cut by 5 bases and J by 6 bases, with 10 bases left in between. The CDR3 spans 12 residues. Here the CDR3 DNA reads TGTGCCAGCAGCCTGCCAGGGTCTGAAGCTTTCTTT. Its translation: CASSLPGSEAFF.

This sequence joins TRBV15 and TRBJ2-5; D uncertain. Germline loops: CDR1 LNHNV, CDR2 YYDKDF (reference sequence). V was shortened by 5 bases and J by 11 bases, with 24 bases between the two germline ends. The CDR3 has 15 amino acids. The CDR3 sequence is CATSPSWVDVSEQYF. The CDR3 coding sequence is TGTGCCACCAGCCCCAGTTGGGTAGATGTGTCGGAGCAGTACTTC.

The J gene is TRBJ2-7, the V gene TRBV19; tentative D call: TRBD1 (6 bases). Trimming took off 6 bases at V and 0 bases at J, with 12 bases between the two ends. The CDR3 runs 14 residues. Per the germline V gene, CDR1 is LNHDA and CDR2 is SQIVND (reference sequence). The CDR3 nucleotides are TGTGCCAGTAGGCCCACAGGGTACTCCTACGAGCAGTACTTC. Translating gives CASRPTGYSYEQYF.

The rearrangement joins TRBV5-6 to TRBJ2-3, with 7 bases fitting TRBD2. V was clipped by 0 bases and J by 2 bases; unmatched bases: 6. CDR1 SGHDT and CDR2 YYEEEE come from the germline V gene. The CDR3 contains 16 residues. The CDR3 sequence is CASSLAGGLDTDTQYF. Here the CDR3 DNA reads TGTGCCAGCAGCTTGGCGGGGGGTTTAGACACAGATACGCAGTATTTT. Filled out from reference TRBV5-6 and TRBJ2-3, the complete variable domain reads DAGVTQSPTHLIKTRGQQVTLRCSPKSGHDTVSWYQQALGQGPQFIFQYYEEEERQRGNFPDRFSGHQFPNYSSELNVNALLLGDSALYLCASSLAGGLDTDTQYFGPGTRLTVL.

The gene calls are TRBV19 and TRBJ2-7, with 10 bases matching TRBD1. Germline CDR1 is LNHDA and CDR2 is SQIVND (reference sequence). The V gene end was trimmed by 4 bases and the J gene end by 2 bases; junction bases not matched to a gene: 5. The CDR3 length is 15 residues. The CDR3 here is CASSTGTGDTYEQYF. In DNA, the CDR3 is TGTGCCAGTAGTACGGGGACAGGGGACACCTACGAGCAGTACTTC. Together with reference TRBV19 and TRBJ2-7, the CDR3 gives the full variable domain: DGGITQSPKYLFRKEGQNVTLSCEQNLNHDAMYWYRQDPGQGLRLIYYSQIVNDFQKGDIAEGYSVSREKKESFPLTVTSAQKNPTAFYLCASSTGTGDTYEQYFGPGTRLTVT.

The chain combines TRBV6-5 with TRBJ2-7; 9 positions match TRBD1. CDR3 length: 15 residues. The germline gives CDR1 MNHEY, CDR2 SVGAGI. V was clipped by 0 bases and J by 5 bases; unmatched bases: 5. CDR3 nucleotide sequence: TGTGCCAGCAGTTACTCGAACAGGGGGCGAAACGAGCAGTACTTC. Amino acids: CASSYSNRGRNEQYF.

This clone was seen only once. The chain uses TRBV6-5 and TRBJ2-7; the match to TRBD1 covers 7 bases. CDR1 MNHEY and CDR2 SVGAGI come from the germline V gene. Losses at the gene ends were 3 bases for V and 3 bases for J; bases not matched to a gene: 8. This CDR3 has 15 residues. CDR3 region: CASSYNTGDVYEQYF. CDR3 in DNA: TGTGCCAGCAGTTATAATACAGGGGATGTCTACGAGCAGTACTTC.

The chain uses TRBV4-2 and TRBJ2-3; 12 nucleotides align to TRBD2. The CDR3 consists of 15 residues. CDR1 and CDR2 (germline): LGHNA, YNFKEQ. The V gene end was trimmed by 6 bases and the J gene end by 8 bases; junction bases not matched to a gene: 9. The DNA for the CDR3 is TGTGCCAGCAGTCGACTAGCGGGAGATAGTGGTACGCAGTATTTT. It yields the protein CASSRLAGDSGTQYF.

The chain combines TRBV4-2 with TRBJ2-5; D is possibly TRBD2 (5 bases). Germline V gives CDR1 LGHNA, CDR2 YNFKEQ. V lost 0 bases and J lost 9, with 11 bases in between. There are 13 residues in the CDR3. The CDR3 sequence is CASSQDPTGAQYF. In nucleotides, the CDR3 is TGTGCCAGCAGCCAAGATCCCACCGGGGCCCAGTACTTC.

This chain uses TRBV11-3 with TRBJ2-2, with D maybe TRBD1 (5 bases). CDR3 length: 13 residues. Germline CDR1 SGHNT, CDR2 YENEEA. V was clipped by 6 bases and J by 5 bases, with 10 bases between them. CDR3 sequence (DNA): TGTGCCAGCAGTCTAAGGGGAACCGGGGAGCTGTTTTTT. It is translated as CASSLRGTGELFF.

V usage is TRBV15 and J usage is TRBJ2-7; TRBD2 is a possible D gene (5 bases). From germline, CDR1 is LNHNV and CDR2 YYDKDF (reference sequence). The CDR3 loop spans 15 amino acids. V was clipped by 1 base and J by 6 bases, with 16 bases between them. CDR3 nucleotide sequence: TGTGCCACCAGCAGAGTTGCAGGAGGAGGTGTCGAGCAGTACTTC. It is translated as CATSRVAGGGVEQYF.

The chain recombines TRBV21-1 with TRBJ2-2; TRBD1, the table's D call, lacks a check against the DNA. TRBV21-1 corresponds to a pseudogene. The CDR3 sequence is 20 residues long. Written as DNA, the CDR3 is TGTGCCAGCAGCTCCCTGAATGGGCAGGTATTTGACGCGAACACCGGGGAGCTGTTTTTT. Protein sequence: CASSSLNGQVFDANTGELFF.

The rearrangement uses TRBV15 and TRBJ2-3, with 9 bases aligning to TRBD1. The CDR3 runs 15 residues. Germline loops: CDR1 LNHNV, CDR2 YYDKDF (reference sequence). The V and J ends lost 8 bases and 3 bases, in that order; junction bases with no gene match: 9. DNA for the CDR3: TGTGCCACCCACGCACAGGGGGCCCGAACAGATACGCAGTATTTT. As protein: CATHAQGARTDTQYF.

The rearrangement joins TRBV5-1 to TRBJ2-7, with D maybe TRBD2 (6 bases). Between the trimmed V and J ends, which lost 4 bases and 7 bases, there was a span of 18 bases. CDR1 and CDR2 (germline): SGHRS, YFSETQ. CDR3 length equals 14 residues. CDR3 DNA: TGCGCCAGCAGCCCACGGGACTCCTCTGGGGAGCAGTACTTC. Translation gives CASSPRDSSGEQYF.

The J gene is TRBJ2-3, the V gene TRBV7-3; the D is unclear. The germline V gene encodes CDR1 SGHTA and CDR2 FQGTGA. The CDR3 totals 14 residues. Trimming cost V 0 bases and J 2 bases, with 6 bases left between them. The CDR3 region is CASSLTGSTDTQYF. The CDR3 bases are TGTGCCAGCAGCTTAACAGGGTCCACAGATACGCAGTATTTT. The full variable domain, its missing parts supplied by reference TRBV7-3 and TRBJ2-3, is GAGVSQTPSNKVTEKGKYVELRCDPISGHTALYWYRQSLGQGPEFLIYFQGTGAADDSGLPNDRFFAVRPEGSVSTLKIQRTERGDSAVYLCASSLTGSTDTQYFGPGTRLTVL.

The rearrangement uses TRBV28 and TRBJ2-7; D is possibly TRBD1 or TRBD2 (5 bases each). Trimming stripped 6 bases from V and 0 bases from J, with 9 bases between. The germline CDR1 and CDR2 sequences are MDHEN and SYDVKM. This CDR3 contains 13 residues. CDR3 amino acids: CASSPGTSYEQYF. In DNA, the CDR3 is TGTGCCAGCAGCCCCGGGACCTCCTACGAGCAGTACTTC.